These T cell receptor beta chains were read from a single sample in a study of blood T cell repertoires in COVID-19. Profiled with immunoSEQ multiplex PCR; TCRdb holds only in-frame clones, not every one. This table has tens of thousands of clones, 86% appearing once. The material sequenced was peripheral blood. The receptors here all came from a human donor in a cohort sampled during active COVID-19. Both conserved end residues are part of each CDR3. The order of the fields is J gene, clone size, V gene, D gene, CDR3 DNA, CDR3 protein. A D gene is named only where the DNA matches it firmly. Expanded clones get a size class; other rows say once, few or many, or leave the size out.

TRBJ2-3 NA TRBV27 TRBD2 TGTGCCAGCAGAAAGCTAGCGGGAGTCTCCGGGAATACGCAGTATTTT CASRKLAGVSGNTQYF
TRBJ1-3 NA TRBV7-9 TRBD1 TGTGCCAGCAGCTTTATTCCGGGACAGAGGCCCAATGGAAACACCATATATTTT CASSFIPGQRPNGNTIYF
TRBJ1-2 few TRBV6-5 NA TGTGCCAGCAGTTCCTATACAGGGTCTGGCTACACCTTC CASSSYTGSGYTF
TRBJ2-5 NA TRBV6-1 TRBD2 TGTGCCAGCAGTGCGAACATGGGCGGGAGGAGTCAAGAGACCCAGTACTTC CASSANMGGRSQETQYF
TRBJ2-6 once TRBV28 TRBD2 TGTGCCAGCAGCGACCGGGGGGGCGCTGGGGCCAACGTCCTGACTTTC CASSDRGGAGANVLTF
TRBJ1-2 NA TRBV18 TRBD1 TGTGCCAGCTCACCAGCCGGGACAGGGCGGGCGGGAATTGCTGGCTACACCTTC CASSPAGTGRAGIAGYTF
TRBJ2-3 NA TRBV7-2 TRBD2 TGTGCCAGCAGGCTACCTAAGGCGGGAGTTCAAACAGATACGCAGTATTTT CASRLPKAGVQTDTQYF
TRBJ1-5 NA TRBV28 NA TGTGCCAGCAGTTTATACCAGCCCCGGGGGGCCGGGAATCAGCCCCAGCATTTT CASSLYQPRGAGNQPQHF
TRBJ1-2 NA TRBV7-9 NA TGTGCCAGCAGCCCTGACACCAGAGTATCACAATATGGCTACACCTTC CASSPDTRVSQYGYTF
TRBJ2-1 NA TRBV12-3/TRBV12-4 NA TGTGCCAGCAGTTTGTTTGGGCCCAATGAGCAGTTCTTC CASSLFGPNEQFF
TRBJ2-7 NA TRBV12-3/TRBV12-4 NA TGTGCCAGCAGTTCGGTTTACGAGCAGTACTTC CASSSVYEQYF
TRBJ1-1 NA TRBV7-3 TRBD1 TGTGCCAGCAGCCTTGGGGGACAGATGAACACTGAAGCTTTCTTT CASSLGGQMNTEAFF
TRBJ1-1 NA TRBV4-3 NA TGCGCCAGCAGCCAAGTGGTTGACAGGAGGAACACTGAAGCTTTCTTT CASSQVVDRRNTEAFF
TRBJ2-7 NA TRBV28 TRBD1 TGTGCCAGCAGGGGATCCGGGACAGGCTACGAGCAGTACTTC CASRGSGTGYEQYF
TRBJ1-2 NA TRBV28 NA TGTGCCAGCAGCCTAGGACAGAACTATGGCTACACCTTC CASSLGQNYGYTF
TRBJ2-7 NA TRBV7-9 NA TGTGCCAGCGGAGAACTCCCACAGTACTTC CASGELPQYF
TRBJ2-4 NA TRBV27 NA TGTGCCAGCAGTTCGACACGGTTAGCCAAAAACATTCAGTACTTC CASSSTRLAKNIQYF
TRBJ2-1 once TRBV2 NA TGTGCCAGCACCCGGGAGCTAGCTAGCTCCTACAATGAGCAGTTCTTC CASTRELASSYNEQFF
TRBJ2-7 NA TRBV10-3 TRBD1 TGTGCCATCAGTGAGTCGGACAGGGTCTACGAGCAGTACTTC CAISESDRVYEQYF
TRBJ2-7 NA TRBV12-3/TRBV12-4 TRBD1 TGTGCCAGCAGGACGGGACAGGGGCCCGAGCAGTACTTC CASRTGQGPEQYF
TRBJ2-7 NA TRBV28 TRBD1 TGTGCCAGCAGTCCCGGGGGACAGGGGTACGAGCAGTACTTC CASSPGGQGYEQYF
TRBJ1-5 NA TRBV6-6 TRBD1 TGTGCCAGCAGTTACTCCGACAGGGCGGTTCAGCCCCAGCATTTT CASSYSDRAVQPQHF
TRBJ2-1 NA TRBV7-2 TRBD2 TGTGCCAGCAGCTTAGCTAGCGGGACCAAATACAATGAGCAGTTCTTC CASSLASGTKYNEQFF
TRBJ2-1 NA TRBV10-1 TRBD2 TGCGCCACCTCACTAGCGGGAGGGCCTAAGTCCTACAATGAGCAGTTCTTC CATSLAGGPKSYNEQFF
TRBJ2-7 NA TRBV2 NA TGTGCCAGCAGCTGGCCGCGGGAACAGTTTCCCTTC CASSWPREQFPF
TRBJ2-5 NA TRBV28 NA TGTGCCAGCAGTTTGCAGGGTATAGTGACCCAGTACTTC CASSLQGIVTQYF
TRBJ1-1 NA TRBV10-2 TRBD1 TGCGCCAGCAGCCGACAGGGGAACACTGAAGCTTTCTTT CASSRQGNTEAFF
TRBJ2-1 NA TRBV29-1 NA TGCAGCGTTGTATGGCTAGCCCCAGGTCGGGTCCGGTCCAATGAGCAGTTCTTC CSVVWLAPGRVRSNEQFF
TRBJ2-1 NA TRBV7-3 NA TGTGCCAGCAGCCCTAAGGCGGCCCGCTCCTACAATGAGCAGTTCTTC CASSPKAARSYNEQFF
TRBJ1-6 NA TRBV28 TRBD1 TGTGCCAGCAGCATGTGGGACAGGCTGAGCTCCTATAATTCACCCCTCCACTTT CASSMWDRLSSYNSPLHF
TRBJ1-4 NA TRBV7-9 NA TGTGCCAGCAGCTTACCCCGGGGTAATAATGAAAAACTGTTTTTT CASSLPRGNNEKLFF
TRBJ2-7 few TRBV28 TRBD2 TGTGCCAGCAGCCCGGGACTAGCTCGCTACGAGCAGTACTTC CASSPGLARYEQYF
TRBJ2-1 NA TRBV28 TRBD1 TGTGCCAGCACCACAGGGGGACATGAGCAGTTCTTC CASTTGGHEQFF
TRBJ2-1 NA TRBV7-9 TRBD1 TGTGCCAGCCTTGGGGACAGGTGGGACAATGAGCAGTTCTTC CASLGDRWDNEQFF
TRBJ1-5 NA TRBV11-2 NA TGTGCCAGCAGCTTCTACGGTAGCAATCAGCCCCAGCATTTT CASSFYGSNQPQHF
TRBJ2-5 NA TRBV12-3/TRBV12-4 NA TGTGCCAGTAAAAGGGGGACCCAAGAGACCCAGTACTTC CASKRGTQETQYF
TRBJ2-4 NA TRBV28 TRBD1 TGTGCCAGCAGCCGACAGGGGTCAGGAATTCAGTACTTC CASSRQGSGIQYF